This T cell receptor beta chain was captured by sequencing in a study of blood T cells in healthy people across ages. V gave up 6 bases and J gave up 4 bases, with 16 bases separating them. The CDR3 extends over 15 amino acids. From germline, CDR1 is SGHTA and CDR2 FQGTGA. Using a J-beta primer mix together with a sample-barcoded 5' primer, a second PCR was run for about 7 to 12 cycles. Via MiXCR, TCRdb re-called the 5' RACE reads, giving one row per CDR3 protein. Altogether 800,000 to 1,300,000 distinct CDR3 sequences are present, about 23% being singletons, with the ten largest covering around 0.75%. Separately, the same data were catalogued under a study of T cells of mothers and their children.

Sequenced material: blood. The receptor was derived from a girl between 2 and 10 years old in good health. The chain couples TRBV7-3 to TRBJ2-1; possible D gene TRBD2, 5 bases. The CDR3 bases are TGTGCCAGCAGAGTAGGACGGAGGATTTACAATGAGCAGTTCTTC. Encoded protein: CASRVGRRIYNEQFF. Together with reference TRBV7-3 and TRBJ2-1, the CDR3 gives the full variable domain: GAGVSQTPSNKVTEKGKYVELRCDPISGHTALYWYRQSLGQGPEFLIYFQGTGAADDSGLPNDRFFAVRPEGSVSTLKIQRTERGDSAVYLCASRVGRRIYNEQFFGPGTRLTVL.